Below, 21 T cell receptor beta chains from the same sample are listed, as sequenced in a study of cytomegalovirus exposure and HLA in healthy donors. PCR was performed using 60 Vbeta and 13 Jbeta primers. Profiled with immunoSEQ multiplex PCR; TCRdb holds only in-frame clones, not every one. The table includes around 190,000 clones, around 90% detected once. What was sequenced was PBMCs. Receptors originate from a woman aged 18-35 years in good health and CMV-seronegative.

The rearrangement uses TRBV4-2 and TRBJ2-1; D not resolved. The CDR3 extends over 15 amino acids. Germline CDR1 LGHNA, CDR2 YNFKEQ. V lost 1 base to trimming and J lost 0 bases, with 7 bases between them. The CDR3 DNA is TGTGCCAGCAGCCAAGGAGGAAACTCCTACAATGAGCAGTTCTTC. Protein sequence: CASSQGGNSYNEQFF.

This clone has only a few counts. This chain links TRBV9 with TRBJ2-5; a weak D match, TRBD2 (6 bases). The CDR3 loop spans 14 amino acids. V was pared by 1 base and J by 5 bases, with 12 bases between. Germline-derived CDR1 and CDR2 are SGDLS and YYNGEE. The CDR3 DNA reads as TGTGCCAGCAGCGTAAGCTCCGGAGGGGAGACCCAGTACTTC. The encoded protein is CASSVSSGGETQYF.

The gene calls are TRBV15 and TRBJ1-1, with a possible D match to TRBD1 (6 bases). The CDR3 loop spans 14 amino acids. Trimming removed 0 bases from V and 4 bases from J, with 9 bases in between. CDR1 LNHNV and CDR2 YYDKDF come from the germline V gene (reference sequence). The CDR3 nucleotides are TGTGCCACCAGCAGAGATGGGGGGGCCACTGAAGCTTTCTTT. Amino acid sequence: CATSRDGGATEAFF.

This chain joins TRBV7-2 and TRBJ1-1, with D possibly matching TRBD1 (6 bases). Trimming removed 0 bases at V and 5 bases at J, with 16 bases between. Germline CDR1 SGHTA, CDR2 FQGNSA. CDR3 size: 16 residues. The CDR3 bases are TGTGCCAGCAGCTTAGCGTACGACAGGTATAGGACTGAAGCTTTCTTT. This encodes CASSLAYDRYRTEAFF.

For the CDR3, the DNA is TGTGCCAGCTCGACCAACAGGGGGCCAAACACTGAAGCTTTCTTT. Translated, it gives CASSTNRGPNTEAFF. V gene TRBV18 combines with J gene TRBJ1-1; 9 positions match TRBD1. The CDR3 has 15 residues. Germline V CDR1 and CDR2: KGHSH, LQKENI. The ends lost 6 bases at V and 2 bases at J; junction bases unmatched: 7.

The CDR3 coding sequence is TGTGCCAGCAGACTGGGACAGGGGCACTACGAGCAGTACTTC. Encoded protein: CASRLGQGHYEQYF. V and J are TRBV28 and TRBJ2-7, with 10 bases identical to TRBD1. V gave up 6 bases and J gave up 3 bases; unmatched junction bases: 5. The length of the CDR3 is 14 residues. Germline loops: CDR1 MDHEN, CDR2 SYDVKM. Based on the CDR3 plus reference TRBV28 and TRBJ2-7, the full variable domain is DVKVTQSSRYLVKRTGEKVFLECVQDMDHENMFWYRQDPGLGLRLIYFSYDVKMKEKGDIPEGYSVSREKKERFSLILESASTNQTSMYLCASRLGQGHYEQYFGPGTRLTVT.

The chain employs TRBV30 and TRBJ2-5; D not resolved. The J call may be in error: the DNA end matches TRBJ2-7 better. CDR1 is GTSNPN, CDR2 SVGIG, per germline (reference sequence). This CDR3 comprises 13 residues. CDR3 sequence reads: CAWSVERHTEQYF. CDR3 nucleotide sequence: TGTGCCTGGAGTGTTGAACGACATACCGAGCAGTACTTC.

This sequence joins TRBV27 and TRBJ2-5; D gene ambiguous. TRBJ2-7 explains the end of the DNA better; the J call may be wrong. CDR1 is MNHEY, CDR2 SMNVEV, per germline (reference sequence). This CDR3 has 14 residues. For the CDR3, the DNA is TGTGCCAGCAGTTACGGGTATAGCTCCTACGAGCAGTACTTC. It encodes CASSYGYSSYEQYF.

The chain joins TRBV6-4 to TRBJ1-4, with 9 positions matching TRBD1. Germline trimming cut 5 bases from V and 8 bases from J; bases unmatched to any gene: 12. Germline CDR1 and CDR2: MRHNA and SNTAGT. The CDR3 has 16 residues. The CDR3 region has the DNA TGTGCCAGCAGTACAGTCATGGGACAGGGTGGGGAAAAACTGTTTTTT. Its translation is CASSTVMGQGGEKLFF.

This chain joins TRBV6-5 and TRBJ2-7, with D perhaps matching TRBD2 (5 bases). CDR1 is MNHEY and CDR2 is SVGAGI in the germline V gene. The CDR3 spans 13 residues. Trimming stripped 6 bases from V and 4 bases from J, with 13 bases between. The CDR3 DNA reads TGTGCCAGCAGAATTCATCGAGGGTACGAGCAGTACTTC. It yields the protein CASRIHRGYEQYF.

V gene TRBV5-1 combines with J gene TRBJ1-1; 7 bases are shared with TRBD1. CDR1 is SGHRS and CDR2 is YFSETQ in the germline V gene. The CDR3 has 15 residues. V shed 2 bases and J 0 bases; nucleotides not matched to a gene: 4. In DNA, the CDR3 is TGCGCCAGCAGCTTCCAGGGGGTAGTGAACACTGAAGCTTTCTTT. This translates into CASSFQGVVNTEAFF.

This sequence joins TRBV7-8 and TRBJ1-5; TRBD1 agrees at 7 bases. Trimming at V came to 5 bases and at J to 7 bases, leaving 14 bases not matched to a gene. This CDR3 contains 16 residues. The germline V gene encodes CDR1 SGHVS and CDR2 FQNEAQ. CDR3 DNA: TGTGCCAGCAGCCGGGAGGGGGCGAGGGTGAACCAGCCCCAGCATTTT. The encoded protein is CASSREGARVNQPQHF. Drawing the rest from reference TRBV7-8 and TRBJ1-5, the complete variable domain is GAGVSQSPRYKVAKRGQDVALRCDPISGHVSLFWYQQALGQGPEFLTYFQNEAQLDKSGLPSDRFFAERPEGSVSTLKIQRTQQEDSAVYLCASSREGARVNQPQHFGDGTRLSIL.

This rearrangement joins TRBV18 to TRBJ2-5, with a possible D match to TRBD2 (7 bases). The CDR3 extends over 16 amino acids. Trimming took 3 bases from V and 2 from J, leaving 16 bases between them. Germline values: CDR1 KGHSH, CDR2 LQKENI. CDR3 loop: CASSPSGGTIQETQYF. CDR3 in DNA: TGTGCCAGCTCACCCTCGGGGGGCACAATACAAGAGACCCAGTACTTC.

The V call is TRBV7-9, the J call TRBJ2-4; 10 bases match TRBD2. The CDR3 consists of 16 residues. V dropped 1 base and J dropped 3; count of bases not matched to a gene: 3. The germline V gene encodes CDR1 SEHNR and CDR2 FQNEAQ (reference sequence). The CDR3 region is CASSLVLAGLKNIQYF. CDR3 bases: TGTGCCAGCAGCTTAGTACTAGCGGGGCTCAAAAACATTCAGTACTTC.

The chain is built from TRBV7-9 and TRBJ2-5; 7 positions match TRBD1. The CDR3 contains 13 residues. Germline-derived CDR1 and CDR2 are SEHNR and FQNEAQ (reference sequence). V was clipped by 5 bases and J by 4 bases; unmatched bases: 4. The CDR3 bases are TGTGCCAGCAGCCCCAGGGGGAGAGAGACCCAGTACTTC. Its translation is CASSPRGRETQYF.

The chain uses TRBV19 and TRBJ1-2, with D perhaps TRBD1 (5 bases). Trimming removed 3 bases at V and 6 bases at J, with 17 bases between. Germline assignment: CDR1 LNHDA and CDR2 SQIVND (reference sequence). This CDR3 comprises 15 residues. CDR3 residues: CASSIPLGGSNGYTF. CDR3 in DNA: TGTGCCAGTAGTATTCCCCTCGGGGGGTCGAATGGCTACACCTTC.

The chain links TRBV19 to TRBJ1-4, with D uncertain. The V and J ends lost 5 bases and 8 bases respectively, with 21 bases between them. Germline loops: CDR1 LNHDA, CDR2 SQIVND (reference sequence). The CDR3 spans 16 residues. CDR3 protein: CASSSTEGRSREKLFF. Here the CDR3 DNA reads TGTGCCAGTAGTTCCACGGAGGGAAGGTCTCGAGAAAAACTGTTTTTT.

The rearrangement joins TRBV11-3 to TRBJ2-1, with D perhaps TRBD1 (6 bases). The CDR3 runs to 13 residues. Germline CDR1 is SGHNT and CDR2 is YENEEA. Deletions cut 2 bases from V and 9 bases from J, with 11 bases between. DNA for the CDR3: TGTGCCAGCAGCTTAACAGGGATGGGTGAGCAGTTCTTC. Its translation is CASSLTGMGEQFF.

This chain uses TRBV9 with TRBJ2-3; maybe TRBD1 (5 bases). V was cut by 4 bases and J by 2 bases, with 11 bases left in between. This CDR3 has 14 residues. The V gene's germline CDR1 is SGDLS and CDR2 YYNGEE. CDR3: CASSPLGDTDTQYF. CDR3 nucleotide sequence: TGTGCCAGCAGCCCCTTAGGGGACACAGATACGCAGTATTTT. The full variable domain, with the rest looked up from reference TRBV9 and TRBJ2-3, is DSGVTQTPKHLITATGQRVTLRCSPRSGDLSVYWYQQSLDQGLQFLIQYYNGEERAKGNILERFSAQQFPDLHSELNLSSLELGDSALYFCASSPLGDTDTQYFGPGTRLTVL.

CDR3 loop: CASSGGLAGSEQFF. The CDR3, as DNA: TGTGCCAGCAGTGGGGGACTAGCGGGAAGTGAGCAGTTCTTC. The chain has TRBV2 and TRBJ2-1, with 13 bases fitting TRBD2. The CDR3 sequence is 14 residues long. CDR1 and CDR2 (germline): SNHLY, FYNNEI. V lost 4 bases and J lost 9; bases outside the gene matches: 3.

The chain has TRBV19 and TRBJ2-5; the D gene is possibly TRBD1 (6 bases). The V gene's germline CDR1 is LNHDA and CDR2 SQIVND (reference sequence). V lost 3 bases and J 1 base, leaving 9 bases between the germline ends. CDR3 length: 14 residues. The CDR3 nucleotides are TGTGCCAGTAGTATGGGGGCGGGCCAAGAGACCCAGTACTTC. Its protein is CASSMGAGQETQYF.